This TCR beta chain was recorded in a study of shared clonotypes between healthy human individuals. Overall study context: Contributing individuals were a couple of females and a few males aged 18 to 49.

V was shortened by 2 bases and J by 4 bases, with 5 bases between the two germline ends. The CDR3 sequence is 12 residues long. CDR1 is KGHSH, CDR2 LQKENI, per germline. The genomic DNA of each subset was split evenly across several immunoSEQ plates. Sequenced by immunoSEQ multiplex PCR; TCRdb stores in-frame clones only, minus some. Of some 1 million clones listed, about 76% are singletons. The sequenced material came from memory CD4+ T cells sorted from blood. As to subset: CD45RA-negative fraction. The chain has TRBV18 and TRBJ2-5; D remains unclear. The clonotype originates from a man between 18 and 35 years old in good health. CDR3 sequence: CASSPARETQYF. The CDR3 DNA is TGTGCCAGCTCACCAGCGCGAGAGACCCAGTACTTC.